Following are 5 T cell receptor beta chains from one sample sequenced in a study of T cells in Graves' hyperthyroidism and ophthalmopathy. Researchers took RNA transcripts and amplified the TCR beta CDR3 regions from them. HTBI primers were employed in a first-round RT-PCR of the TCR CDR3. TCRdb re-analysed the multiplex PCR reads in MiXCR, keeping a single row per CDR3 protein. The table lists under 500,000 distinct CDR3 sequences, roughly an eighth of them singletons. The sequencing input was blood. The source is a man in his fifties or sixties with Graves' ophthalmopathy.

Many counts were recorded for this clonotype. In nucleotides, the CDR3 is TGTGCCATCGCTCCCACGGGGCAAAACTATGGCTACACCTTC. Its translation is CAIAPTGQNYGYTF. This chain connects TRBV10-3 to TRBJ1-2; TRBD1 might be the D (5 bases). V lost 8 bases, J lost 2 bases, and 15 bases lay in between. CDR3 length: 14 amino acids. The germline gives CDR1 ENHRY, CDR2 SYGVKD.

V usage is TRBV3-1 and J usage is TRBJ2-7; 15 bases map to TRBD2. The CDR3 runs 18 residues. Germline V CDR1 and CDR2: LGHDT, YNNKEL (reference sequence). The ends lost 5 bases at V and 0 bases at J; junction bases unmatched: 8. The chain's CDR3 is CASSLSGTSGRPSYEQYF. CDR3 DNA sequence: TGTGCCAGCAGCTTATCCGGGACTAGCGGGAGGCCCTCCTACGAGCAGTACTTC.

In its sample, this clonotype was seen a few times. The rearrangement uses TRBV7-6 and TRBJ2-3; the D is unclear. The CDR3 has 15 residues. Trimming left V 8 bases short and J 6 bases short, with 21 bases between. Germline CDR1 SGHVS, CDR2 FNYEAQ. CDR3 coding DNA: TGTGCCAGCGCCCTAGGGTCCTCCGGTGGGGATACGCAGTATTTT. Its translation: CASALGSSGGDTQYF.

This clonotype was counted a few times. Written as DNA, the CDR3 is TGTGCCAGCAGTGTAACAGGGGCTCTCGGATCCGAGCAGTACTTC. This gives the protein CASSVTGALGSEQYF. V usage is TRBV12-3 or TRBV12-4 and J usage is TRBJ2-7, with 7 bases aligning to TRBD1. CDR3 length: 15 amino acids. Trimming took 5 bases from V and 6 from J; bases not matched to a gene: 13.

This clonotype was recorded at least ten times. The rearrangement links TRBV20-1 to TRBJ2-1; maybe TRBD1 (6 bases). Trimming took 3 bases from V and 9 from J, leaving 18 bases between them. There are 14 residues in the CDR3. Per germline, CDR1 DFQATT and CDR2 SNEGSKA (reference sequence). CDR3 sequence reads: CSARRSGVRAEQFF. The CDR3 nucleotides are TGCAGTGCTAGGAGGTCAGGGGTTAGGGCTGAGCAGTTCTTC.